This T cell receptor beta chain was recorded in a study of shared T cell receptors in the human thymus. Germline-derived CDR1 and CDR2 are SQVTM and ANQGSEA. The V gene end was trimmed by 3 bases and the J gene end by 4 bases; junction bases not matched to a gene: 5. There are 14 residues in the CDR3. TCRdb's copy holds only in-frame clones and misses some; the assay was immunoSEQ multiplex PCR. Here the sample spans 500,000 to 550,000 clones, about four fifths being singletons. These data were also reused for a study on human thymus T cells. As that study records: The sample donors, healthy Finnish infants, were having corrective surgery for congenital heart defects. The thymus was resected at corrective cardiac surgery. Related research found strongly overlapping thymic repertoires in unrelated individuals.

This TCR was recovered from a boy in the first two years of life with a congenital heart defect. The rearrangement uses TRBV29-1 and TRBJ2-3; 9 bases agree with TRBD2. Sequences were obtained from thymocytes. The CDR3 reads CSVDASGTADTQYF. Here the CDR3 DNA reads TGCAGCGTTGATGCTAGCGGGACGGCAGATACGCAGTATTTT.